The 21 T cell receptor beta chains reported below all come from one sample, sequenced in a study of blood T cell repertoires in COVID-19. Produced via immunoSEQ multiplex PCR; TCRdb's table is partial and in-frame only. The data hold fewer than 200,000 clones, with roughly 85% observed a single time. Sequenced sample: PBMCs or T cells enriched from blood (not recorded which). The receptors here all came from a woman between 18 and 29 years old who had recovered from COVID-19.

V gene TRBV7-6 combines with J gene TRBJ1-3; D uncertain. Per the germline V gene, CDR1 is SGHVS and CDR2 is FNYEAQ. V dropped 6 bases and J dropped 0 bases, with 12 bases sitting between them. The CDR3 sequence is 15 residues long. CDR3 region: CASRQTPSSGNTIYF. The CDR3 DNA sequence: TGTGCCAGCAGGCAGACACCCAGCTCTGGAAACACCATATATTTT.

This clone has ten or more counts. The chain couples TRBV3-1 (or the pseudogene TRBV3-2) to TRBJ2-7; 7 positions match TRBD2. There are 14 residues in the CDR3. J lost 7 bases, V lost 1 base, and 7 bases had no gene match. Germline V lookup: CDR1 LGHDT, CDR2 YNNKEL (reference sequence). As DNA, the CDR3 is TGTGCCAGCAGCCAAGTTTCTAGCGGTGGGGAGCAGTACTTC. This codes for CASSQVSSGGEQYF.

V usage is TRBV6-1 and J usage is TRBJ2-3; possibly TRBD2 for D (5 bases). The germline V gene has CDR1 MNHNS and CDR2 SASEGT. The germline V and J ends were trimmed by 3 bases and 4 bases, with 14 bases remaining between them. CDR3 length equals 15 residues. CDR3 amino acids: CASSDPGVGADTQYF. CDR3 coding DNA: TGTGCCAGCAGTGATCCCGGGGTGGGCGCAGATACGCAGTATTTT.

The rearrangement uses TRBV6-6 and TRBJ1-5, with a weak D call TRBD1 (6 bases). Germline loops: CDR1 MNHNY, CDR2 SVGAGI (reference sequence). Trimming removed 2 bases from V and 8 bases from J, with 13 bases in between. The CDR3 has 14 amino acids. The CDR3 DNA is TGTGCCAGCAGTTACCGGCAGGGGTTGGAGCCCCAGCATTTT. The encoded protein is CASSYRQGLEPQHF.

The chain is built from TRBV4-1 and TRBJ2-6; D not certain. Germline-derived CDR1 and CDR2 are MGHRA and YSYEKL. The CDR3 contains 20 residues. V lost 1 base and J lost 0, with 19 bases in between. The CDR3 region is CASSQVRTRQIFSGANVLTF. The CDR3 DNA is TGCGCCAGCAGCCAAGTAAGAACGCGGCAGATCTTCTCTGGGGCCAACGTCCTGACTTTC.

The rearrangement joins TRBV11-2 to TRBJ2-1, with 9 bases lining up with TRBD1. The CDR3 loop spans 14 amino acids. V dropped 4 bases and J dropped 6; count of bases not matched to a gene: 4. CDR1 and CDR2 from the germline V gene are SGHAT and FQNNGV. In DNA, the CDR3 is TGTGCCAGCAGCTCCGGGACAGGGCCCAATGAGCAGTTCTTC. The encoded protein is CASSSGTGPNEQFF.

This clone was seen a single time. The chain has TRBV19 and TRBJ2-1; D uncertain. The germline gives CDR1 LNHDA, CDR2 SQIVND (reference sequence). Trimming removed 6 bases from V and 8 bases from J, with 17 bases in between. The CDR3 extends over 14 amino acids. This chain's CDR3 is CASSDSNMAHEQFF. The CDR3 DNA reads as TGTGCCAGTAGCGACTCTAATATGGCGCATGAGCAGTTCTTC.

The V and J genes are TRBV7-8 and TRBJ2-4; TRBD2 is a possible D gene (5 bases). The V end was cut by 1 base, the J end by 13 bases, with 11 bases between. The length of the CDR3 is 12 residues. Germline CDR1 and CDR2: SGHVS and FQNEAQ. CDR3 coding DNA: TGTGCCAGCAGCTTAGAACGAGGCGGGCAGTACTTC. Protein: CASSLERGGQYF.

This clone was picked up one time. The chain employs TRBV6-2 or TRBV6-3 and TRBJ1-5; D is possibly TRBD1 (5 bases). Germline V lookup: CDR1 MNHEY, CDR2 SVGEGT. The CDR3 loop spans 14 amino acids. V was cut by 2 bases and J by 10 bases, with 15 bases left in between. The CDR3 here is CASSYTGGSRPQHF. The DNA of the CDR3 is TGTGCCAGCAGTTACACCGGGGGGTCCCGTCCCCAGCATTTT.

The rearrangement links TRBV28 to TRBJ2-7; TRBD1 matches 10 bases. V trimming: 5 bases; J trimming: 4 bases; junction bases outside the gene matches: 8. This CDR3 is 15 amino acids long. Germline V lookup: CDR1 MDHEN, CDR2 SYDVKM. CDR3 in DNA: TGTGCCAGCAGTCCCCGCCGGACAGGGGGTTACGAGCAGTACTTC. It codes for CASSPRRTGGYEQYF.

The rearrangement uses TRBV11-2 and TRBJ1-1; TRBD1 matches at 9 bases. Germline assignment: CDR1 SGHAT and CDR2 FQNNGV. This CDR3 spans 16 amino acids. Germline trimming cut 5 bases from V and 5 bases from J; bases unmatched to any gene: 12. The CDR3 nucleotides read TGTGCCAGCAGCCAAGGGACAGGGCTCCTGTCTACTGAAGCTTTCTTT. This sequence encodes CASSQGTGLLSTEAFF. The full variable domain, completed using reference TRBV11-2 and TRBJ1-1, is EAGVAQSPRYKIIEKRQSVAFWCNPISGHATLYWYQQILGQGPKLLIQFQNNGVVDDSQLPKDRFSAERLKGVDSTLKIQPAKLEDSAVYLCASSQGTGLLSTEAFFGQGTRLTVV.

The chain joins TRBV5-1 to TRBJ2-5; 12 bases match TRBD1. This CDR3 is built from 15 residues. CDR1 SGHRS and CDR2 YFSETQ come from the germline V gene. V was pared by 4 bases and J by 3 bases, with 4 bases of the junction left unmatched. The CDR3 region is CASSGTGGYEETQYF. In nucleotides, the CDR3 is TGCGCCAGCAGCGGGACAGGGGGCTACGAAGAGACCCAGTACTTC.

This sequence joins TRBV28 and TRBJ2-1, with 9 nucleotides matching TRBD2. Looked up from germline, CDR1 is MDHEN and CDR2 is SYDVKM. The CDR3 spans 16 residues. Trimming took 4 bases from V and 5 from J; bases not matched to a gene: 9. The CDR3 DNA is TGTGCCAGCAGTTCCGTGGGCGGGGGGGTGAACAATGAGCAGTTCTTC. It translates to CASSSVGGGVNNEQFF.

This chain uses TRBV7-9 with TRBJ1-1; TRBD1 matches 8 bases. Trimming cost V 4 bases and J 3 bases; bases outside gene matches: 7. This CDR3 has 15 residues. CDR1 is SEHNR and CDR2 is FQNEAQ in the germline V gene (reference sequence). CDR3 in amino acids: CASSSGGGTDTEAFF. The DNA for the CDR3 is TGTGCCAGCAGCTCAGGGGGCGGTACGGACACTGAAGCTTTCTTT.

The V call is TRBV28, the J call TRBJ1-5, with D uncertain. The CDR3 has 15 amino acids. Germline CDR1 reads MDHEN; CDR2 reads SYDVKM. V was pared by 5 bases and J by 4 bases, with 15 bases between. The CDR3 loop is CASSPPTAPNQPQHF. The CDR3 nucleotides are TGTGCCAGCAGTCCCCCTACAGCACCTAATCAGCCCCAGCATTTT.

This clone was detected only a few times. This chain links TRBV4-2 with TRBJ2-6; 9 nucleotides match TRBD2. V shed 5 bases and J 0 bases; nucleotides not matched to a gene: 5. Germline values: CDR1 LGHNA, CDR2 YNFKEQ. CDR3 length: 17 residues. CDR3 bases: TGTGCCAGCAGCACCAGCGGGGGGAACTCTGGGGCCAACGTCCTGACTTTC. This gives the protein CASSTSGGNSGANVLTF.

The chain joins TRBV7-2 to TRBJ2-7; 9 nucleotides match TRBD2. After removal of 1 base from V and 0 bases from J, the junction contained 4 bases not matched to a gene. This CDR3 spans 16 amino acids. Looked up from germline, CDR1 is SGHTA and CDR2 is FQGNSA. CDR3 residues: CASSLDGGRASYEQYF. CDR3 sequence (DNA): TGTGCCAGCAGCTTAGACGGCGGGAGGGCCTCCTACGAGCAGTACTTC. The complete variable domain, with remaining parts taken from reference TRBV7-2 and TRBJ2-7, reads GAGVSQSPSNKVTEKGKDVELRCDPISGHTALYWYRQSLGQGLEFLIYFQGNSAPDKSGLPSDRFSAERTGGSVSTLTIQRTQQEDSAVYLCASSLDGGRASYEQYFGPGTRLTVT.

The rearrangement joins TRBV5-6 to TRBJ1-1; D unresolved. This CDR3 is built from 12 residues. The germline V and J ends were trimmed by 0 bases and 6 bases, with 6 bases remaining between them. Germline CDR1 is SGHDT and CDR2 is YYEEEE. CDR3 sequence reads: CASSLAGPEAFF. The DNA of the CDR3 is TGTGCCAGCAGCTTGGCTGGGCCTGAAGCTTTCTTT.

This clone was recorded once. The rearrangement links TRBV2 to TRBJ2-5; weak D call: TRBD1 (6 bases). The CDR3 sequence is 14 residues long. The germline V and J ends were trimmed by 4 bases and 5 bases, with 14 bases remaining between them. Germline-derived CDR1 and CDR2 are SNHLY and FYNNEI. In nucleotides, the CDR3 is TGTGCCAGCAGTGGGCAGGGGATCAGGGAGACCCAGTACTTC. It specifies CASSGQGIRETQYF.

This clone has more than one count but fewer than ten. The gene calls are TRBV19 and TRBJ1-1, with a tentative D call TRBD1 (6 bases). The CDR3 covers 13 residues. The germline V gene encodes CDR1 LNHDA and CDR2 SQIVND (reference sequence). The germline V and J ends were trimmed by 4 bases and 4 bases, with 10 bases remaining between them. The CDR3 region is CASSTHRATEAFF. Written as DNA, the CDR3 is TGTGCCAGTAGTACTCACAGGGCCACTGAAGCTTTCTTT.

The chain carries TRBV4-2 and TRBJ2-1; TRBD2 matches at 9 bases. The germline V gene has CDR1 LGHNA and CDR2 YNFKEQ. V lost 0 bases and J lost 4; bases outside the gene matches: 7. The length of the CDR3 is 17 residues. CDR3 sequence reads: CASSQDRSSGVYNEQFF. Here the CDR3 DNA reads TGTGCCAGCAGCCAAGATCGGTCTAGCGGGGTATACAATGAGCAGTTCTTC.